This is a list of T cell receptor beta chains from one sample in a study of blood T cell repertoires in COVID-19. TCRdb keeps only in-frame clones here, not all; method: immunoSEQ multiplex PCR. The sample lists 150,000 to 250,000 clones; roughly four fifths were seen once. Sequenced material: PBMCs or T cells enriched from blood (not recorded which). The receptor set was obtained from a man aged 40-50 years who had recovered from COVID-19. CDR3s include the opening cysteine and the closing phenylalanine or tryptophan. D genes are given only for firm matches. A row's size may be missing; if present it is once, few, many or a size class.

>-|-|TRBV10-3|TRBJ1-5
TGTGCCATCAGTGCATCAACGGATCAGCCCCAGCATTTT
CAISASTDQPQHF
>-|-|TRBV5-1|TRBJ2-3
TGCGCCAGCAGCCAAGGGGATCCTAGCACAGATACGCAGTATTTT
CASSQGDPSTDTQYF
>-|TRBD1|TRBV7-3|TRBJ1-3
TGTGCCAGCAGCCTAGGGGGCCCTGGAAACACCATATATTTT
CASSLGGPGNTIYF
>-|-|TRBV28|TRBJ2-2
TGTGCCAGCAGTCCACCAATACCCGGGAACACCGGGGAGCTGTTTTTT
CASSPPIPGNTGELFF
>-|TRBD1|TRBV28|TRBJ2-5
TGTGCCAGCAGTTTTCGAGGGGGCGCGGAGACCCAGTACTTC
CASSFRGGAETQYF
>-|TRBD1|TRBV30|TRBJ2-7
TGTGCCTTTACTCGGGACAGGGGGCGCGAGCAGTACTTC
CAFTRDRGREQYF
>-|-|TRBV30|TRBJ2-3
TGTGCCTGGACAACCGGACTTAGCACAGATACGCAGTATTTT
CAWTTGLSTDTQYF
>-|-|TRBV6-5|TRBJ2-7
TGTGCCAGCAGTTACTCAAGCGGCGGCTCCTACGAGCAGTACTTC
CASSYSSGGSYEQYF
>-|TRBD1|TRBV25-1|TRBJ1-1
TGTGCCAGCAGTTCCTCCAGGCAGGGGGACACTGAAGCTTTCTTT
CASSSSRQGDTEAFF
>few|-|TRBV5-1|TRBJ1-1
TGCGCCAGCAGCTTGGTAGCAGGGGCGAACACTGAAGCTTTCTTT
CASSLVAGANTEAFF
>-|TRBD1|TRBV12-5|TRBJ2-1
TGTGCTAGTGGTTTGGGACTAGGACAGGGGGTATACAATGAGCAGTTCTTC
CASGLGLGQGVYNEQFF
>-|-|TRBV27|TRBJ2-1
TGTGCCAGCAGTTCCCTGAGCTCCTACAATGAGCAGTTCTTC
CASSSLSSYNEQFF
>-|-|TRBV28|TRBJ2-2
TGTGCCAGCAGTTTATACACCAACACCGGGGAGCTGTTTTTT
CASSLYTNTGELFF
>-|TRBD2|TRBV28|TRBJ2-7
TGTGCCAGCAGTCCCATAGCGGGAGGTCCCTTAGTCGAGCAGTACTTC
CASSPIAGGPLVEQYF
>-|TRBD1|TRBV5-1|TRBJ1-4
TGCGCCAGCAGCCATGGAGGGGGCAGGGCTAATGAAAAACTGTTTTTT
CASSHGGGRANEKLFF
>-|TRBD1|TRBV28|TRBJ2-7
TGTGCCAGCAGTACCCGGGACAGGGGGCGCCTCCACGAGCAGTACTTC
CASSTRDRGRLHEQYF
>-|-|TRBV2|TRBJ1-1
TGTGCCAGCAGCTCCCGGACTGAGGCTGAAGCTTTCTTT
CASSSRTEAEAFF
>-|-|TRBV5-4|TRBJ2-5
TGTGCCAGCAGCTGGGGGACAAAACAAGAGACCCAGTACTTC
CASSWGTKQETQYF
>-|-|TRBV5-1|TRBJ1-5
TGCGCCAGCAGCAGGGGTGGGGAAGGAGGCAATCAGCCCCAGCATTTT
CASSRGGEGGNQPQHF
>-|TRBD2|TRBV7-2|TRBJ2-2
TGTGCCAGCAGCTTATATAGCGGGTTGAGCACCGGGGAGCTGTTTTTT
CASSLYSGLSTGELFF